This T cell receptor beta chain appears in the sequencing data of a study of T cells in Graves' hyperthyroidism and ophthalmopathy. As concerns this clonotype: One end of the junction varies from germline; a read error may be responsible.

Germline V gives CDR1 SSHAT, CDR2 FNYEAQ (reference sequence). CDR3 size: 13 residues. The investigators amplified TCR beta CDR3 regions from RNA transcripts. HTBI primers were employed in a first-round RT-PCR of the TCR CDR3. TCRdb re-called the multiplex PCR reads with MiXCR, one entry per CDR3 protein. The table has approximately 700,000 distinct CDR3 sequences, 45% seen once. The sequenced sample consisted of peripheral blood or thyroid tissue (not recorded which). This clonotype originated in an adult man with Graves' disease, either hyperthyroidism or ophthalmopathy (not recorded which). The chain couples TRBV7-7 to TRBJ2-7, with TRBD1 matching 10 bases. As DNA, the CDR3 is TGTGCTAGCAGCGCCGGGACAGGGGCCGAGCAGTACTTC. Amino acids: CASSAGTGAEQYF.